A selection of T cell receptor beta chains follows, all from one sample in a study of cytomegalovirus exposure and HLA in healthy donors. Sequenced by immunoSEQ multiplex PCR; TCRdb stores in-frame clones only, minus some. The sample includes 140,000 to 150,000 clones, about 76% seen only once; the top ten take less than 5%. The sequenced sample consisted of PBMCs. These receptors were obtained from a male donor in good health and CMV-seronegative. Each CDR3 is given with its conserved first and last residue. A D gene is named only where the DNA matches it firmly. Expanded clones are given a class, and other clones once, few, many or no size at all.

v_gene: TRBV2; d_gene: TRBD2; j_gene: TRBJ2-4; abundance: NA; CDR3nt: TGTGCCAGCAGGGCCCTAGGGTGGGGAGGGGCCAAAAACATTCAGTACTTC; CDR3aa: CASRALGWGGAKNIQYF
v_gene: TRBV7-7; d_gene: NA; j_gene: TRBJ2-1; abundance: NA; CDR3nt: TGTGCTAGCAGCCCGGGCCGGGATCCATCCTACAATGAGCAGTTCTTC; CDR3aa: CASSPGRDPSYNEQFF
v_gene: TRBV7-9; d_gene: NA; j_gene: TRBJ1-3; abundance: NA; CDR3nt: TGTGCCAGCAGCGCCCGGACACTTAGCTCTGGAAACACCATATATTTT; CDR3aa: CASSARTLSSGNTIYF
v_gene: TRBV6-5; d_gene: TRBD2; j_gene: TRBJ2-7; abundance: NA; CDR3nt: TGTGCCACCGGCTTAGCGGGAGATCACAACGAGCAGTACTTC; CDR3aa: CATGLAGDHNEQYF
v_gene: TRBV11-2; d_gene: NA; j_gene: TRBJ2-7; abundance: NA; CDR3nt: TGTGCCAGCAGCTTAGAGCGAAACTCCTACGAGCAGTACTTC; CDR3aa: CASSLERNSYEQYF
v_gene: TRBV9; d_gene: TRBD2; j_gene: TRBJ2-3; abundance: NA; CDR3nt: TGTGCCAGCAGCGTAGCGGCTAGCGGGAGTATTACAGATACGCAGTATTTT; CDR3aa: CASSVAASGSITDTQYF
v_gene: TRBV4-3; d_gene: NA; j_gene: TRBJ1-5; abundance: NA; CDR3nt: NA; CDR3aa: CASSQDSGQGTQHF
v_gene: TRBV7-3; d_gene: NA; j_gene: TRBJ2-6; abundance: NA; CDR3nt: TGTGCCAGCAGCTATGACAGGTCTGGGGCCAACGTCCTGACTTTC; CDR3aa: CASSYDRSGANVLTF
v_gene: TRBV5-1; d_gene: TRBD1; j_gene: TRBJ2-1; abundance: NA; CDR3nt: TGCGCCAGCAGGCCAAGGGGGCAGGGTGAGCAGTTCTTC; CDR3aa: CASRPRGQGEQFF
v_gene: TRBV28; d_gene: TRBD1; j_gene: TRBJ1-5; abundance: NA; CDR3nt: TGTGCCAGCAGTTTGGCAGGGGGTCAGCCCCAGCATTTT; CDR3aa: CASSLAGGQPQHF
v_gene: TRBV7-9; d_gene: NA; j_gene: TRBJ1-1; abundance: NA; CDR3nt: TGTTCCAGCAGCTACCCCGCGGGTGGCTACATGAACACTGAAGCTTTCTTT; CDR3aa: CSSSYPAGGYMNTEAFF
v_gene: TRBV6-5; d_gene: NA; j_gene: TRBJ1-2; abundance: NA; CDR3nt: TGTGCCAGCAGAACCGGGTCGTACAACTATGGCTACACCTTC; CDR3aa: CASRTGSYNYGYTF
v_gene: TRBV11-2; d_gene: TRBD2; j_gene: TRBJ2-7; abundance: NA; CDR3nt: TGTGCCAGCCTCGGGGGGAAGCAGTACTTC; CDR3aa: CASLGGKQYF
v_gene: TRBV11-2; d_gene: TRBD2; j_gene: TRBJ2-7; abundance: NA; CDR3nt: TGTGCCAGCAGCCAAGGACTAGCCGCCTACGAGCAGTACTTC; CDR3aa: CASSQGLAAYEQYF
v_gene: TRBV6-5; d_gene: NA; j_gene: TRBJ1-2; abundance: NA; CDR3nt: TGTGCCAGCAGGTCACAGGGCTATGGCTACACCTTC; CDR3aa: CASRSQGYGYTF
v_gene: TRBV11-2; d_gene: NA; j_gene: TRBJ2-4; abundance: NA; CDR3nt: TGTGCCAGCAGCTTAGCTTATGGGACATTAGCCAAAAACATTCAGTACTTC; CDR3aa: CASSLAYGTLAKNIQYF
v_gene: TRBV6-6; d_gene: TRBD2; j_gene: TRBJ2-7; abundance: NA; CDR3nt: TGTGCCAGCAGTTCGACTAGCCCTAGAACAGCCTACGAGCAGTACTTC; CDR3aa: CASSSTSPRTAYEQYF
v_gene: TRBV2; d_gene: NA; j_gene: TRBJ1-6; abundance: NA; CDR3nt: TGTGCCAGCAGATATCGGGGGAGGAGTTCACCCCTCCACTTT; CDR3aa: CASRYRGRSSPLHF
v_gene: TRBV11-3; d_gene: TRBD1; j_gene: TRBJ1-3; abundance: once; CDR3nt: TGTGCCAGCAGCTTAGGGACAGGGGGCGCGACTGGAAACACCATATATTTT; CDR3aa: CASSLGTGGATGNTIYF
v_gene: TRBV7-3; d_gene: TRBD1; j_gene: TRBJ2-6; abundance: NA; CDR3nt: TGTGCCAGCAGCCAGCACAGGGGGAGAGCACCTGTGGGGTCTGGGGCCAACGTCCTGACTTTC; CDR3aa: CASSQHRGRAPVGSGANVLTF
v_gene: TRBV7-2; d_gene: TRBD1; j_gene: TRBJ2-2; abundance: NA; CDR3nt: TGTGCCAGCAGCTTAGGACAGGGCTTCGGGGAGCTGTTTTTT; CDR3aa: CASSLGQGFGELFF
v_gene: TRBV2; d_gene: TRBD1; j_gene: TRBJ2-5; abundance: NA; CDR3nt: TGTGCCAGCAGTGAAGGAAGGGGACAGGACCTTTGGCAAACGTACTTC; CDR3aa: CASSEGRGQDLWQTYF
v_gene: TRBV6-6; d_gene: TRBD1; j_gene: TRBJ1-2; abundance: once; CDR3nt: TGTGCCAGCAGTTTTGACAGGGCACCCAACCTTGGCTACACCTTC; CDR3aa: CASSFDRAPNLGYTF
v_gene: TRBV11-2; d_gene: TRBD1; j_gene: TRBJ2-3; abundance: NA; CDR3nt: TGTGCCAGCAGACCGACAGGGGCAGATACGCAGTATTTT; CDR3aa: CASRPTGADTQYF
v_gene: TRBV11-2; d_gene: TRBD2; j_gene: TRBJ2-3; abundance: once; CDR3nt: TGTGCCAGCAGCCCGGTCTACCGGACTAGCGGGAGTGGGTATACGCAGTATTTT; CDR3aa: CASSPVYRTSGSGYTQYF
v_gene: TRBV7-2; d_gene: NA; j_gene: TRBJ2-7; abundance: NA; CDR3nt: TGTGCCAGCAGCTCACCCGGCGGGGTTATCAGCTACGAGCAGTACTTC; CDR3aa: CASSSPGGVISYEQYF
v_gene: TRBV7-9; d_gene: NA; j_gene: TRBJ2-6; abundance: NA; CDR3nt: TGTTCCAGCAGCCCAGTAAACTCTGGGGCCAACGTCCTGACTTTC; CDR3aa: CSSSPVNSGANVLTF
v_gene: TRBV11-2; d_gene: NA; j_gene: TRBJ2-7; abundance: NA; CDR3nt: TGTGCCAGCAGCCCACGGACAGCTTCCTACGAGCAGTACTTC; CDR3aa: CASSPRTASYEQYF
v_gene: TRBV11-2; d_gene: NA; j_gene: TRBJ2-7; abundance: once; CDR3nt: TGTGCCAGCAGCTTTCCGGGAAGCTCCTACGAGCAGTACTTC; CDR3aa: CASSFPGSSYEQYF
v_gene: TRBV7-9; d_gene: TRBD1; j_gene: TRBJ2-5; abundance: NA; CDR3nt: TGTGCCAGCAGCAGAGCAGGGGGCGGGGAGACCCAGTACTTC; CDR3aa: CASSRAGGGETQYF
v_gene: TRBV5-4; d_gene: TRBD2; j_gene: TRBJ2-5; abundance: NA; CDR3nt: TGTGCCAGCAGCTCGGATAGCGGGGGGGTCCAAGAGACCCAGTACTTC; CDR3aa: CASSSDSGGVQETQYF
v_gene: TRBV5-1; d_gene: TRBD1; j_gene: TRBJ2-7; abundance: NA; CDR3nt: TGCGCCAGCAGCTCGAGGGACAGGGAGTTTGTTTACGAGCAGTACTTC; CDR3aa: CASSSRDREFVYEQYF
v_gene: TRBV5-1; d_gene: TRBD2; j_gene: TRBJ2-7; abundance: once; CDR3nt: TGCGCCAGCAGCCAGAGCGGGGGGGCCTACGAGCAGTACTTC; CDR3aa: CASSQSGGAYEQYF
v_gene: TRBV10-3; d_gene: TRBD2; j_gene: TRBJ2-7; abundance: NA; CDR3nt: TGTGCCATCGGCCGACTAGCGGGAGCTAACGAGCAGTACTTC; CDR3aa: CAIGRLAGANEQYF
v_gene: TRBV5-1; d_gene: TRBD1; j_gene: TRBJ2-1; abundance: few; CDR3nt: TGCGCCAGCAGCGACAAGGACAGGGGCATTGAGCAGTTCTTC; CDR3aa: CASSDKDRGIEQFF
v_gene: TRBV19; d_gene: NA; j_gene: TRBJ1-4; abundance: NA; CDR3nt: TGTGCCAGTAGTATAGTACGGGAATCTACAACTAATGAAAAACTGTTTTTT; CDR3aa: CASSIVRESTTNEKLFF